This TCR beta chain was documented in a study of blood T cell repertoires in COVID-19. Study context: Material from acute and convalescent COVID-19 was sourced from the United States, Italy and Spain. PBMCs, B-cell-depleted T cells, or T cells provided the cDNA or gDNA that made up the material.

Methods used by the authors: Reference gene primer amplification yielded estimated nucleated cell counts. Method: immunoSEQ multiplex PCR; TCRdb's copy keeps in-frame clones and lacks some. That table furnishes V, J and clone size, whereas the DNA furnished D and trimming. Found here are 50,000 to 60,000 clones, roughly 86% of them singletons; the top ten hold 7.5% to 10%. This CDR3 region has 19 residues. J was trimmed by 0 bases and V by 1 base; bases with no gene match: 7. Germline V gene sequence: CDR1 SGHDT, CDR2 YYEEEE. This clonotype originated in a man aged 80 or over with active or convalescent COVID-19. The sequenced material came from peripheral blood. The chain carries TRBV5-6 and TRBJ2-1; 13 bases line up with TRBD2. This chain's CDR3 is CASSLSTSGRGASYNEQFF. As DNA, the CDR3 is TGTGCCAGCAGCTTGAGTACTAGCGGGAGGGGTGCCTCCTACAATGAGCAGTTCTTC.